This T cell receptor beta chain was found in a study of early T cells in non-severe SARS-CoV-2 infection. Study at large: The chains were unpaired, and the sequenced material was bulk RNA from unsorted whole blood.

CDR1 and CDR2 from the germline V gene are SGHTA and FQGNSA. This CDR3 is 15 amino acids long. V gave up 4 bases and J gave up 3 bases, with 12 bases separating them. The TCR library protocol attached unique molecular identifiers to the individual cDNA molecules. TCRdb processed the 5' RACE reads anew with MiXCR; each CDR3 protein has one entry. The data contain 50,000 to 70,000 distinct CDR3 sequences, around an eighth of them singletons. This clonotype was seen many times. Its antigen is unidentified. Whole-study findings and limits: The VDJdb matching leaned toward anti-spike CD8 responses and overlooked private and CD4 specificities.

The sequence derives from an adult who was a healthcare worker with PCR-confirmed SARS-CoV-2 infection or an uninfected control (not recorded which). The source material was whole blood. This rearrangement joins TRBV7-2 to TRBJ2-2; TRBD1 or TRBD2 may be the D gene (5 bases each). This CDR3 is CASSWGTPDTGELFF. Here the CDR3 DNA reads TGTGCCAGCAGCTGGGGGACCCCAGACACCGGGGAGCTGTTTTTT. The whole variable domain, remainder taken from reference TRBV7-2 and TRBJ2-2, is GAGVSQSPSNKVTEKGKDVELRCDPISGHTALYWYRQSLGQGLEFLIYFQGNSAPDKSGLPSDRFSAERTGGSVSTLTIQRTQQEDSAVYLCASSWGTPDTGELFFGEGSRLTVL.